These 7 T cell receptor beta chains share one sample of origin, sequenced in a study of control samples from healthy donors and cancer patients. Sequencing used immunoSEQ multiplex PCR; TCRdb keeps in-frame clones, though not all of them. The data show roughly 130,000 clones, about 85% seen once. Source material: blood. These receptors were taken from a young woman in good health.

For the CDR3, the DNA is TGTGCCAGCCAGGGTGGAGCAACTAATGAAAAACTGTTTTTT. Amino acid sequence: CASQGGATNEKLFF. The chain carries TRBV6-5 and TRBJ1-4; possible D gene TRBD1, 5 bases. This CDR3 is built from 14 residues. V lost 8 bases and J lost 0, with 10 bases in between. Germline V lookup: CDR1 MNHEY, CDR2 SVGAGI.

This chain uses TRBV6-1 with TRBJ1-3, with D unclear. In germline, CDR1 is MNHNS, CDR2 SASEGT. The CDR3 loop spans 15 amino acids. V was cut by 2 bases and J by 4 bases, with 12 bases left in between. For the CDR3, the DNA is TGTGCCAGCAGTGAACTAAGCGGGCTGGGAAACACCATATATTTT. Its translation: CASSELSGLGNTIYF.

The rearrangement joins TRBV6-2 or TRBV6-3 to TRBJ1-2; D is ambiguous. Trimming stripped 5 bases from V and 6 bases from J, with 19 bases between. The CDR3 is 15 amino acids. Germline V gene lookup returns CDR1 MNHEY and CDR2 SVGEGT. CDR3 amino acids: CASSHRRGPSDGYTF. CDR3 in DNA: TGTGCCAGCAGTCATAGGAGAGGGCCCTCAGATGGCTACACCTTC.

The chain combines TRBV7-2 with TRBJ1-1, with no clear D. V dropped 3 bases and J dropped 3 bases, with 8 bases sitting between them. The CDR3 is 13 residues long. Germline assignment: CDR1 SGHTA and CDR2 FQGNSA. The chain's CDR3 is CASSFNGDTEAFF. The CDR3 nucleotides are TGTGCCAGCAGCTTTAACGGGGACACTGAAGCTTTCTTT.

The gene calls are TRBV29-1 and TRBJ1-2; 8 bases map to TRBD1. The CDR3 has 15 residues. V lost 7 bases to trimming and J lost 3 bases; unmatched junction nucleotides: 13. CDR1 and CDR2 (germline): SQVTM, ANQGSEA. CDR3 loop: CSGGVGQGADYGYTF. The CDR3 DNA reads TGCAGCGGGGGAGTCGGGCAGGGGGCCGACTATGGCTACACCTTC.

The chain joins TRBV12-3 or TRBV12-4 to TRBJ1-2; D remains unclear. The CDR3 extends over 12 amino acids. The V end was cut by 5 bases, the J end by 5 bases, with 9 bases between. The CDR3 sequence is CASSRHVYGYTF. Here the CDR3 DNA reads TGTGCCAGCAGTCGACACGTTTATGGCTACACCTTC.

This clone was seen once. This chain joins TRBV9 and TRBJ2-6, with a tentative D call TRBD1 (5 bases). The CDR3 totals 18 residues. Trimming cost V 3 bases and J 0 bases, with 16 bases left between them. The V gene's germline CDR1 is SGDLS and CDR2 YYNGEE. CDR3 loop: CASSAFDSFSSGANVLTF. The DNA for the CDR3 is TGTGCCAGCAGCGCCTTTGACAGCTTCAGCTCTGGGGCCAACGTCCTGACTTTC.